This passage covers 8 T cell receptor beta chains from one sample sequenced in a study of blood T cell repertoires in COVID-19. Assay used: immunoSEQ multiplex PCR; TCRdb lists only in-frame clones, some missing. The data hold around 140,000 clones, with about 89% observed a single time. The sequencing input was peripheral blood. These receptors all stem from a man in his sixties with COVID-19, enrolled during active disease.

The genes are TRBV5-5 and TRBJ1-1; no clear D gene. The CDR3 length is 15 residues. Per the germline V gene, CDR1 is SGHKS and CDR2 is YYEKEE (reference sequence). Trimming shortened V by 5 bases and J by 5 bases, and 19 bases separated the two germline ends. The CDR3 loop reads CASRLGGRPTTEAFF. The CDR3, as DNA: TGTGCCAGCAGACTAGGAGGACGGCCTACGACTGAAGCTTTCTTT.

The CDR3 DNA follows: TGTGCCAGCAGTTCTTATGGCTACACCTTC. This encodes CASSSYGYTF. The gene calls are TRBV28 and TRBJ1-2; D is undetermined. Deletions cut 4 bases from V and 5 bases from J, with 2 bases between. CDR1 is MDHEN and CDR2 is SYDVKM in the germline V gene. This CDR3 spans 10 amino acids.

V and J are TRBV6-2 or TRBV6-3 and TRBJ1-1; TRBD1 is a possible D gene (5 bases). Trimming stripped 5 bases from V and 3 bases from J, with 10 bases between. Germline CDR1 is MNHEY and CDR2 is SVGEGT. The CDR3 is 13 amino acids. Here the CDR3 DNA reads TGTGCCAGCAGTCAACCGGGGGACACTGAAGCTTTCTTT. This encodes CASSQPGDTEAFF.

The rearrangement uses TRBV7-8 and TRBJ2-7, with D possibly TRBD1 on 5 matching bases. This CDR3 contains 13 residues. V lost 1 base to trimming and J lost 3 bases, with 7 bases between them. CDR1 and CDR2 from the germline V gene are SGHVS and FQNEAQ. CDR3 in DNA: TGTGCCAGCAGCTTAGGACAGATCTACGAGCAGTACTTC. Amino acid sequence: CASSLGQIYEQYF.

The chain combines TRBV7-9 with TRBJ1-4; 10 bases are a match to TRBD1. The CDR3 totals 14 residues. Germline CDR1 SEHNR, CDR2 FQNEAQ (reference sequence). V lost 7 bases and J lost 7; bases outside the gene matches: 6. The CDR3, as DNA: TGTGCCAGCACGCCGGGACAGGGGAGTGAAAAACTGTTTTTT. Residues: CASTPGQGSEKLFF. Using reference TRBV7-9 and TRBJ1-4 for the parts outside the CDR3, the full variable domain is DTGVSQNPRHKITKRGQNVTFRCDPISEHNRLYWYRQTLGQGPEFLTYFQNEAQLEKSRLLSDRFSAERPKGSFSTLEIQRTEQGDSAMYLCASTPGQGSEKLFFGSGTQLSVL.

This clone was counted between two and nine times. The V call is TRBV6-5, the J call TRBJ1-2; perhaps TRBD1 as D (5 bases). This CDR3 has 14 amino acids. Trimming took 0 bases from V and 3 from J, leaving 8 bases between them. The V gene's germline CDR1 is MNHEY and CDR2 SVGAGI. CDR3 sequence reads: CASSYSVRDYGYTF. In DNA form, the CDR3 reads TGTGCCAGCAGTTACTCGGTCAGGGACTATGGCTACACCTTC.

The chain is built from TRBV7-2 and TRBJ2-5; the match to TRBD2 covers 12 bases. The CDR3 length is 16 residues. V shed 1 base and J 7 bases; nucleotides not matched to a gene: 7. Germline lookup yields CDR1 SGHTA and CDR2 FQGNSA. CDR3 bases: TGTGCCAGCAGCTTAGGTGGTTCTAGCGGGGGGGGGACCCAGTACTTC. It specifies CASSLGGSSGGGTQYF.

The chain recombines TRBV10-1 with TRBJ1-1, with 10 bases identical to TRBD1. The germline V gene encodes CDR1 WNHNN and CDR2 SYGVQD (reference sequence). CDR3 length equals 14 residues. The V gene end was trimmed by 6 bases and the J gene end by 8 bases; junction bases not matched to a gene: 9. In nucleotides, the CDR3 is TGCGCCAGCAGCAACGACAGGGGGCTTGGCGAAGCTTTCTTT. As protein: CASSNDRGLGEAFF.